This is a list of T cell receptor beta chains from one sample in a study of cytomegalovirus exposure and HLA in healthy donors. Generated by immunoSEQ multiplex PCR, the TCRdb table keeps only in-frame clones and is missing some. This table holds around 110,000 clones, over 70% found once. Sequenced: PBMCs. All receptors come from a boy under 18 in good health and CMV-seronegative. The CDR3 runs from the conserved cysteine through the conserved F or W. A D gene is named only where the DNA matches it firmly. A row's size may be missing; if present it is once, few, many or a size class.

size	D	V	J	DNA	CDR3
.	.	TRBV9	TRBJ2-7	TGTGCCAGCAGCCCCAGTCCCTACGAGCAGTACTTC	CASSPSPYEQYF
.	TRBD1	TRBV2	TRBJ1-6	TGTGCCAGCAGTGCAATTGGGGACAGGCCCCATAATTCACCCCTCCACTTT	CASSAIGDRPHNSPLHF
.	.	TRBV28	TRBJ1-3	TGTGCCAGCAGTTTAAACACCCCGGGTGGAAACACCATATATTTT	CASSLNTPGGNTIYF
.	TRBD1	TRBV7-9	TRBJ1-5	TGTGCCAGCAGCTTAGAGGGACAGGGCAATCAGCCCCAGCATTTT	CASSLEGQGNQPQHF
.	TRBD1	TRBV5-5	TRBJ1-2	TGTGCCAGCAGACGGGACAGGGTAGGAGGCTACACCTTC	CASRRDRVGGYTF
once	TRBD2	TRBV19	TRBJ2-3	TGTGCCAGTAGTATCGGACTAGCGGGATCCTCTAGCACAGATACGCAGTATTTT	CASSIGLAGSSSTDTQYF
.	.	TRBV30	TRBJ1-5	TGTGCCTGGACAACCCGGGGCTCGCTAGGGGGGCCCCAGCATTTT	CAWTTRGSLGGPQHF
.	TRBD1	TRBV7-9	TRBJ2-7	TGTGCCAGCAGCGTAGGAGACAGGGTTTACGAGCAGTACTTC	CASSVGDRVYEQYF
.	.	TRBV6-5	TRBJ2-7	TGTGCCAGCAGTTCACGTGGGGCACCCAAATTTTACGAGCAGTACTTC	CASSSRGAPKFYEQYF
once	.	TRBV2	TRBJ2-5	TGTGCCAGCAGTAACACAGGTCAAGAGACCCAGTACTTC	CASSNTGQETQYF
.	TRBD1	TRBV4-1	TRBJ2-1	TGCGCCAGCAGCCAACCAAGACAGGGTCGGGACAATGAGCAGTTCTTC	CASSQPRQGRDNEQFF
few	.	TRBV6-5	TRBJ1-1	TGTGCCAGCAGTTCATCAGGGGTTGTGGTTGAAGCTTTCTTT	CASSSSGVVVEAFF
.	.	TRBV5-1	TRBJ1-1	TGCGCCAGCAGCTCAAGACAGCGCACTGAAGCTTTCTTT	CASSSRQRTEAFF
.	.	TRBV2	TRBJ2-6	TGTGCCAGCAGTGATCAGGCCCCTGGGGCCAACGTCCTGACTTTC	CASSDQAPGANVLTF
.	TRBD2	TRBV30	TRBJ2-7	TGTGCCTGGAAAAGCGGGGCCTCCTCCTACGAGCAGTACTTC	CAWKSGASSYEQYF
.	.	TRBV30	TRBJ1-6	TGTGCCTGGAGTGTAGAGGCAGGGTGGCCCTATAATTCACCCCTCCACTTT	CAWSVEAGWPYNSPLHF
.	TRBD1	TRBV5-4	TRBJ2-7	TGTGCCAGCAGACCCGGGACAGGGGCCGGCTACGAGCAGTACTTC	CASRPGTGAGYEQYF
.	.	TRBV6-5	TRBJ1-1	TGTGCCAGCAGTTACTCCGGTACAGTGAACACTGAAGCTTTCTTT	CASSYSGTVNTEAFF
.	.	TRBV5-6	TRBJ1-1	TGTGCCAGCAGCTTGGGACAGAGGATGGCTGAAGCTTTCTTT	CASSLGQRMAEAFF
.	.	TRBV2	TRBJ2-2	TGTGCCAGCAGGACAGGCGCCACCACCGGGGAGCTGTTTTTT	CASRTGATTGELFF
.	TRBD2	TRBV7-2	TRBJ2-1	TGTGCCAGCAGCCCCTGGACTAGCGGCGAGCAGTTCTTC	CASSPWTSGEQFF
.	.	TRBV5-5	TRBJ1-1	TGTGCCAGCAGCTCCCGTGGGACACTGAACACTGAAGCTTTCTTT	CASSSRGTLNTEAFF
.	.	TRBV4-3	TRBJ1-1	TGCGCCAGCAGCCAAGAAGGGGGAACACTGATGAACACTGAAGCTTTCTTT	CASSQEGGTLMNTEAFF
once	.	TRBV28	TRBJ1-2	TGTGCCAGCAGTTCCGACAGGCAGAACTATGGCTACACCTTC	CASSSDRQNYGYTF
.	TRBD2	TRBV25-1	TRBJ2-4	TGTGCCAGCAGTGAATCGGGGGGGAACATTCAGTACTTC	CASSESGGNIQYF
.	TRBD1	TRBV27	TRBJ1-1	TGTGCCAGCAGTCATACCTGGGACAGGGGAGATTTCACTGAAGCTTTCTTT	CASSHTWDRGDFTEAFF
few	.	TRBV6-5	TRBJ1-1	TGTGCCAGCAGTTTGGCAGGCACTGAAGCTTTCTTT	CASSLAGTEAFF
.	TRBD2	TRBV5-1	TRBJ2-3	TGCGCCAGCAGCTCTAGCGGGGGAAGGACAGATACGCAGTATTTT	CASSSSGGRTDTQYF
few	.	TRBV5-6	TRBJ2-3	TGTGCCAGCAGCTTGCCCGGACAAAGCACAGATACGCAGTATTTT	CASSLPGQSTDTQYF
few	.	TRBV6-5	TRBJ2-6	TGTGCCAGCAGTTACGACAGCTCTGGGGCCAACGTCCTGACTTTC	CASSYDSSGANVLTF
.	.	TRBV21-1	TRBJ2-3	TGTGCCAGCAGCACCTTGACTAGCGGGAGTAAAACAGATACGCAGTATTTT	CASSTLTSGSKTDTQYF
.	.	TRBV9	TRBJ2-1	TGTGCCAGCAGTCGAGGTAGTCACCCCTTTGAGCAGTTCTTC	CASSRGSHPFEQFF
.	TRBD1	TRBV4-3	TRBJ2-7	TGCGCCAGCAGCCAAGAAAGGACAGGGGACTCCTACGAGCAGTACTTC	CASSQERTGDSYEQYF
few	.	TRBV28	TRBJ2-5	TGTGCCAGCATGGGGGCAGGTCGGGAGACCCAGTACTTC	CASMGAGRETQYF
.	.	TRBV28	TRBJ1-3	TGTGCCAGCAGTTTCCGGGAGATCTCTGGAAACACCATATATTTT	CASSFREISGNTIYF
.	.	TRBV7-9	TRBJ1-4	TGTGCCAGCAGCTTTACAGGAGTAGAACTGTTTTTT	CASSFTGVELFF
.	TRBD2	TRBV30	TRBJ2-5	TGTGCCTGGAGTGTATTAGCGGGGGAAGAGACCCAGTACTTC	CAWSVLAGEETQYF
.	.	TRBV5-4	TRBJ1-6	TGTGCCAGCAGCTTGGGACAGGCCAATTCACCCCTCCACTTT	CASSLGQANSPLHF
.	TRBD1	TRBV9	TRBJ1-2	TGTGCCAGCAGCGCTAGACAGGGGGGCGGCTACACCTTC	CASSARQGGGYTF
.	TRBD2	TRBV6-5	TRBJ2-1	TGTGCCAGCAGTTTACCGGGACTAGCGGCCCCCCATGAGCAGTTCTTC	CASSLPGLAAPHEQFF
.	TRBD1	TRBV7-9	TRBJ1-2	TGTGCCAGCAGCCTGACAGGGGGCCAGGGCTACACCTTC	CASSLTGGQGYTF
.	TRBD2	TRBV19	TRBJ2-2	TGTGCCAGTAAGACTAGCGTGGCCGGGGAGCTGTTTTTT	CASKTSVAGELFF
once	TRBD2	TRBV7-2	TRBJ2-7	TGTGCCAGCAGCGCAGTCTCGGGGGGGATCTACGAGCAGTACTTC	CASSAVSGGIYEQYF